This passage covers 20 T cell receptor beta chains from one sample sequenced in a study of CD8+ T cells in alopecia areata. RNA extraction was followed by reverse transcription into cDNA, which acted as the sequencing template. Assay: immunoSEQ multiplex PCR; the TCRdb copy retains only in-frame clones and omits some. The table lists more than 150,000 clones, approximately 56% of them singletons. The sequencing used CD4+ T cells sorted from blood, collected at week 0. Receptors were obtained from a human donor with alopecia areata.

The CDR3 coding sequence is TGCAGCGTTGGGGGGCCCGATGAAAAACTGTTTTTT. Translation: CSVGGPDEKLFF. The V and J genes are TRBV29-1 and TRBJ1-4; D perhaps matches TRBD1 (6 bases). Trimming cost V 4 bases and J 6 bases, with 9 bases left between them. Per the germline V gene, CDR1 is SQVTM and CDR2 is ANQGSEA. The CDR3 is made up of 12 amino acids.

This chain uses TRBV29-1 with TRBJ1-1; no definite D call. Germline CDR1 is SQVTM and CDR2 is ANQGSEA. V lost 6 bases and J 7 bases, leaving 9 bases between the germline ends. This CDR3 region has 10 residues. CDR3 nucleotide sequence: TGCAGCGTGGAGGTTAATGAAGCTTTCTTT. Its translation: CSVEVNEAFF.

As for this clone: This specimen includes other DNA sequences encoding the same CDR3. The V call is TRBV7-9, the J call TRBJ2-5; no firm D call. Between the trimmed V and J ends, which lost 1 base and 5 bases, there was a span of 2 bases. This CDR3 is built from 11 residues. The germline V gene encodes CDR1 SEHNR and CDR2 FQNEAQ (reference sequence). CDR3 loop: CASSLDETQYF. The DNA of the CDR3 is TGTGCCAGCAGCTTAGACGAGACCCAGTACTTC.

This chain joins TRBV4-1 and TRBJ2-5; weak D call: TRBD2 (6 bases). Trimming left V 3 bases short and J 4 bases short, with 18 bases between. The germline V gene has CDR1 MGHRA and CDR2 YSYEKL. This CDR3 spans 16 amino acids. In nucleotides, the CDR3 is TGCGCCAGCAGCCAGGGGGGATTCAGGGTAGGAGAGACCCAGTACTTC. Translating it yields CASSQGGFRVGETQYF.

Remarks on this clone: This specimen includes other DNA sequences encoding the same CDR3. The rearrangement joins TRBV7-9 to TRBJ2-3, with D hard to call. CDR1 is SEHNR, CDR2 FQNEAQ, per germline (reference sequence). This CDR3 region has 13 residues. Trimming removed 0 bases from V and 4 bases from J, with 5 bases in between. The CDR3: CASSLAGADTQYF. In nucleotides, the CDR3 is TGTGCCAGCAGCTTAGCGGGCGCAGATACGCAGTATTTT.

The V call is TRBV25-1, the J call TRBJ2-6, with D hard to call. CDR3 length: 15 amino acids. CDR1 MGHDK and CDR2 SYGVNS come from the germline V gene. The V end was cut by 6 bases, the J end by 3 bases, with 12 bases between. The CDR3 region is CASRPRGFGANVLTF. The CDR3 DNA reads as TGTGCCAGCAGACCGCGAGGCTTTGGGGCCAACGTCCTGACTTTC.

The chain has TRBV30 and TRBJ1-2; no clear D. With 1 base removed from V and 5 bases from J, the gap between germline ends came to 11 bases. Germline CDR1 and CDR2: GTSNPN and SVGIG (reference sequence). The CDR3 consists of 13 residues. CDR3: CAWSDRGLYGYTF. The DNA for the CDR3 is TGTGCCTGGAGTGATCGGGGTTTATATGGCTACACCTTC.

V usage is TRBV5-6 and J usage is TRBJ2-7; 7 positions agree with TRBD1. Trimming cost V 2 bases and J 6 bases; bases outside gene matches: 5. Germline CDR1 reads SGHDT; CDR2 reads YYEEEE. This CDR3 comprises 13 residues. The CDR3, as DNA: TGTGCCAGCAGCTTCTCCGACAGGGTCGAGCAGTACTTC. Its translation: CASSFSDRVEQYF.

This chain links TRBV15 with TRBJ1-2; D unclear. V shed 1 base and J shed 4 bases, with 13 bases lying between them. Germline assignment: CDR1 LNHNV and CDR2 YYDKDF (reference sequence). The CDR3 consists of 15 residues. CDR3 sequence: CATSRVRQDPYGYTF. The CDR3 DNA is TGTGCCACCAGCAGAGTTCGGCAGGACCCCTATGGCTACACCTTC.

Worth noting for this clone: The sample contains more than one DNA sequence encoding this CDR3. The gene calls are TRBV29-1 and TRBJ2-3; D is unresolved. The germline V gene encodes CDR1 SQVTM and CDR2 ANQGSEA. Deletions cut 4 bases from V and 4 bases from J, with 3 bases between. This CDR3 has 10 amino acids. The CDR3 reads CSVGPDTQYF. DNA of the CDR3: TGCAGCGTTGGCCCAGATACGCAGTATTTT.

The chain carries TRBV23-1 and TRBJ1-2; maybe TRBD1 (5 bases). TRBV23-1 belongs to the ORF category, with a function that is uncertain. Trimming stripped 1 base from V and 4 bases from J, with 22 bases between. CDR3 length equals 18 residues. The CDR3 protein is CASSQLNRRQTPFYGYTF. The CDR3 DNA is TGCGCCAGCAGTCAATTAAATCGGAGACAGACCCCCTTCTATGGCTACACCTTC.

There are a few counts of this clone. DNA of the CDR3: TGTGCCAGCAGCACACGGGACAGGGGGATCCAGTACTTC. This gives the protein CASSTRDRGIQYF. The chain couples TRBV7-9 to TRBJ2-5, with 11 bases aligning to TRBD1. The CDR3 spans 13 residues. Germline V gene sequence: CDR1 SEHNR, CDR2 FQNEAQ (reference sequence). V shed 5 bases, J shed 10 bases, and the junction held 6 bases outside the gene matches. The full variable domain, in which reference TRBV7-9 and TRBJ2-5 provide the parts outside the CDR3, is DTGVSQNPRHKITKRGQNVTFRCDPISEHNRLYWYRQTLGQGPEFLTYFQNEAQLEKSRLLSDRFSAERPKGSFSTLEIQRTEQGDSAMYLCASSTRDRGIQYFGPGTRLLVL.

There are a few counts of this clone. The chain employs TRBV7-6 and TRBJ2-1; 8 bases fit TRBD2. V lost 5 bases to trimming and J lost 3 bases; unmatched junction nucleotides: 12. CDR1 SGHVS and CDR2 FNYEAQ come from the germline V gene. CDR3 size: 17 residues. CDR3 bases: TGTGCCAGCAGCCTTTACGGGGGGGCTATGATCTACAATGAGCAGTTCTTC. Its translation: CASSLYGGAMIYNEQFF.

The genes are TRBV4-2 and TRBJ1-5; a weak D match, TRBD1 (5 bases). The CDR3 extends over 15 amino acids. Germline V gene data show CDR1 as LGHNA and CDR2 as YNFKEQ. V dropped 0 bases and J dropped 7 bases, with 13 bases sitting between them. The CDR3 DNA reads TGTGCCAGCAGCCAAGATAAGGGGAGAACCCAGCCCCAGCATTTT. It specifies CASSQDKGRTQPQHF.

This clone has a handful of counts. This rearrangement joins TRBV29-1 to TRBJ2-3; TRBD1 agrees at 9 bases. The CDR3 consists of 14 residues. The V gene end was trimmed by 6 bases and the J gene end by 4 bases; junction bases not matched to a gene: 8. Germline lookup yields CDR1 SQVTM and CDR2 ANQGSEA. CDR3 coding DNA: TGCAGCGTGATTTTGGGACAGGGCTCAGATACGCAGTATTTT. Translated, it gives CSVILGQGSDTQYF.

V is TRBV4-1 and J is TRBJ2-1; the D is unclear. The CDR3 is made up of 13 amino acids. Germline loops: CDR1 MGHRA, CDR2 YSYEKL. The V gene lost 2 bases and the J gene lost 12 bases, with 14 bases spanning the gap. The CDR3 sequence: CASSQLQAIRQFF. CDR3 coding DNA: TGCGCCAGCAGCCAACTTCAGGCGATTCGGCAGTTCTTC.

J is TRBJ1-6 and V is TRBV9; the match to TRBD1 covers 7 bases. The germline V gene has CDR1 SGDLS and CDR2 YYNGEE. V gave up 3 bases and J gave up 5 bases; unmatched junction bases: 2. The CDR3 spans 14 residues. Written as DNA, the CDR3 is TGTGCCAGCAGCGCGGGACAGAATAATTCACCCCTCCACTTT. Residues: CASSAGQNNSPLHF.

The rearrangement links TRBV29-1 to TRBJ2-1; TRBD2 agrees at 12 bases. This CDR3 region has 16 residues. The J segment lost 9 bases and the V segment lost 7 bases, leaving 16 bases of the junction unmatched. CDR1 and CDR2 from the germline V gene are SQVTM and ANQGSEA. The CDR3 DNA follows: TGCAGCGCCACCGGGGGTCTAGCGGGGGGGCAAAGTGAGCAGTTCTTC. This sequence encodes CSATGGLAGGQSEQFF.

The rearrangement joins TRBV14 to TRBJ1-2; D remains unclear. V lost 3 bases and J lost 9, with 11 bases in between. Germline V gene data show CDR1 as SGHDN and CDR2 as FVKESK. This CDR3 contains 12 residues. The CDR3 region is CASSQAASRYTF. The CDR3 region has the DNA TGTGCCAGCAGCCAGGCTGCCAGTCGCTACACCTTC.

CDR3 loop: CASSELTQYF. The CDR3, as DNA: TGTGCCAGCAGCGAACTGACCCAGTACTTC. The genes are TRBV21-1 and TRBJ2-5; the table's D call TRBD2 went unverified against the DNA. TRBV21-1 is described as a pseudogene. This CDR3 is 10 amino acids long.